The 21 T cell receptor beta chains in this list originate from one sample, sequenced in a study of blood T cell repertoires in COVID-19. Sequencing used immunoSEQ multiplex PCR; TCRdb keeps in-frame clones, though not all of them. The profile covers some 190,000 clones, with 84% appearing a single time and 20% taken by the ten largest. Sequenced: peripheral blood. All receptors come from a human donor in a cohort sampled during active COVID-19.

This clone was detected only a few times. The chain carries TRBV29-1 and TRBJ2-7; D may be TRBD2 (5 bases). Trimming stripped 4 bases from V and 4 bases from J, with 11 bases between. Per germline, CDR1 SQVTM and CDR2 ANQGSEA. The CDR3 has 12 residues. The CDR3 is CSVGLVAYEQYF. In DNA, the CDR3 is TGCAGCGTTGGGTTAGTAGCGTACGAGCAGTACTTC.

The V gene is TRBV18, the J gene TRBJ1-5; 8 bases line up with TRBD1. The ends lost 3 bases at V and 9 bases at J; junction bases unmatched: 7. The CDR3 length is 14 residues. Germline V gene data show CDR1 as KGHSH and CDR2 as LQKENI. The CDR3 bases are TGTGCCAGCTCACCTGCACAGGGGGACGGGCCCCAGCATTTT. Protein sequence: CASSPAQGDGPQHF.

This clone is categorized as medium-sized (0.01 to 0.1%). This rearrangement joins TRBV24-1 to TRBJ2-1; TRBD1 matches 9 bases. This CDR3 spans 15 amino acids. With 3 bases clipped from V and 3 bases from J, the junction kept 2 bases outside the gene matches. Looked up from germline, CDR1 is KGHDR and CDR2 is SFDVKD. Written as DNA, the CDR3 is TGTGCCACCAGTGATCAGACAGGGGGCTACAATGAGCAGTTCTTC. This translates into CATSDQTGGYNEQFF.

This clone was recorded only once. The J gene is TRBJ2-2, the V gene TRBV2; 10 nucleotides align to TRBD1. CDR3 length equals 14 residues. Germline CDR1 and CDR2: SNHLY and FYNNEI. V lost 7 bases to trimming and J lost 4 bases; unmatched junction nucleotides: 3. The CDR3 protein is CASTGTGATGELFF. CDR3 sequence (DNA): TGTGCCAGCACCGGGACAGGGGCCACCGGGGAGCTGTTTTTT. Full variable domain (missing parts from reference TRBV2 and TRBJ2-2): EPEVTQTPSHQVTQMGQEVILRCVPISNHLYFYWYRQILGQKVEFLVSFYNNEISEKSEIFDDQFSVERPDGSNFTLKIRSTKLEDSAMYFCASTGTGATGELFFGEGSRLTVL.

The rearrangement links TRBV6-6 to TRBJ1-5; 8 bases fit TRBD1. The CDR3 contains 13 residues. V was clipped by 8 bases and J by 5 bases; unmatched bases: 5. The V gene's germline CDR1 is MNHNY and CDR2 SVGAGI (reference sequence). CDR3 nucleotide sequence: TGTGCCAGCCAGGACAGGGTGCATCAGCCCCAGCATTTT. Protein: CASQDRVHQPQHF.

By proportion, this clone is medium-sized. The chain recombines TRBV5-1 with TRBJ2-1, with 7 bases that match TRBD2. CDR3 size: 16 residues. V was pared by 5 bases and J by 1 base, with 9 bases of the junction left unmatched. CDR1 SGHRS and CDR2 YFSETQ come from the germline V gene. The CDR3 protein is CASRVEAGRSYNEQFF. The CDR3 DNA is TGCGCCAGCAGGGTGGAAGCGGGGAGGTCCTACAATGAGCAGTTCTTC. Full variable domain (missing parts from reference TRBV5-1 and TRBJ2-1): KAGVTQTPRYLIKTRGQQVTLSCSPISGHRSVSWYQQTPGQGLQFLFEYFSETQRNKGNFPGRFSGRQFSNSRSEMNVSTLELGDSALYLCASRVEAGRSYNEQFFGPGTRLTVL.

The rearrangement joins TRBV5-1 to TRBJ2-5; 11 bases agree with TRBD2. V trimming: 3 bases; J trimming: 5 bases; junction bases outside the gene matches: 3. This CDR3 region has 14 residues. Germline CDR1 SGHRS, CDR2 YFSETQ. CDR3 sequence reads: CASSSTSGIETQYF. CDR3 DNA sequence: TGCGCCAGCAGCTCGACTAGCGGGATTGAGACCCAGTACTTC. Variable domain in full (rest from reference TRBV5-1 and TRBJ2-5): KAGVTQTPRYLIKTRGQQVTLSCSPISGHRSVSWYQQTPGQGLQFLFEYFSETQRNKGNFPGRFSGRQFSNSRSEMNVSTLELGDSALYLCASSSTSGIETQYFGPGTRLLVL.

V is TRBV28 and J is TRBJ1-4; 9 bases fit TRBD1. Germline CDR1 MDHEN, CDR2 SYDVKM. The CDR3 contains 16 residues. V lost 6 bases to trimming and J lost 8 bases; unmatched junction nucleotides: 13. The CDR3 DNA follows: TGTGCCAGCAGCAAAAACAGGGGGCCAAGGAGAGAAAAACTGTTTTTT. Its translation: CASSKNRGPRREKLFF.

The chain recombines TRBV7-2 with TRBJ2-5, with D possibly being TRBD1 (6 bases). This CDR3 comprises 14 residues. V was shortened by 1 base and J by 7 bases, with 13 bases between the two germline ends. Germline CDR1 SGHTA, CDR2 FQGNSA. DNA for the CDR3: TGTGCCAGCAGCTTAGGGGGACACGCCGGGACCCAGTACTTC. This gives the protein CASSLGGHAGTQYF.

The chain links TRBV5-1 to TRBJ1-1, with D maybe TRBD1 (5 bases). Per the germline V gene, CDR1 is SGHRS and CDR2 is YFSETQ. The ends were cut back, 6 bases at V and 1 base at J, with 16 bases in the middle. The length of the CDR3 is 15 residues. This CDR3 reads CASNLGDSPNTEAFF. The CDR3 DNA follows: TGCGCCAGCAATCTGGGCGACAGCCCGAACACTGAAGCTTTCTTT. The full variable domain, in which reference TRBV5-1 and TRBJ1-1 provide the parts outside the CDR3, is KAGVTQTPRYLIKTRGQQVTLSCSPISGHRSVSWYQQTPGQGLQFLFEYFSETQRNKGNFPGRFSGRQFSNSRSEMNVSTLELGDSALYLCASNLGDSPNTEAFFGQGTRLTVV.

This sequence joins TRBV6-5 and TRBJ1-5, with D uncertain. This CDR3 has 15 residues. CDR1 is MNHEY, CDR2 SVGAGI, per germline. V dropped 6 bases and J dropped 0 bases, with 12 bases sitting between them. CDR3 sequence reads: CASSSYAYSNQPQHF. In nucleotides, the CDR3 is TGTGCCAGCAGCAGTTACGCATATAGCAATCAGCCCCAGCATTTT.

This clone appeared a single time. This rearrangement joins TRBV19 to TRBJ1-1, with TRBD1 matching 8 bases. The CDR3 loop spans 16 amino acids. V was clipped by 3 bases and J by 0 bases; unmatched bases: 6. Germline V gene data show CDR1 as LNHDA and CDR2 as SQIVND (reference sequence). The CDR3 nucleotides read TGTGCCAGTAGTATGGACAGGGCCCAGTTGAACACTGAAGCTTTCTTT. Translated, it gives CASSMDRAQLNTEAFF.

The chain uses TRBV1 and TRBJ2-1; the table's D call, TRBD2, was not checked against the DNA. TRBV1 is classified as a pseudogene. The CDR3 is made up of 11 amino acids. The CDR3 region is CTSSSTGGGFF. The CDR3 DNA follows: TGCACCAGCAGCTCGACCGGGGGGGGGTTCTTC.

The chain employs TRBV6-5 and TRBJ1-4; no definite D call. Germline V gene lookup returns CDR1 MNHEY and CDR2 SVGAGI. V was pared by 5 bases and J by 0 bases, with 7 bases between. The CDR3 has 14 amino acids. This chain's CDR3 is CASSPGTTNEKLFF. DNA for the CDR3: TGTGCCAGCAGTCCGGGGACAACTAATGAAAAACTGTTTTTT.

J is TRBJ1-6 and V is TRBV28; D is unresolved. This CDR3 is built from 11 residues. Trimming pared 4 bases from V and 8 bases from J, leaving 3 bases between. The germline gives CDR1 MDHEN, CDR2 SYDVKM. The CDR3 region is CASSSDSPLHF. The CDR3 coding sequence is TGTGCCAGCAGTTCGGATTCACCCCTCCACTTT.

The V call is TRBV2, the J call TRBJ2-6, with D possibly TRBD1 on 5 matching bases. This CDR3 is 14 amino acids long. Germline CDR1 is SNHLY and CDR2 is FYNNEI. With 11 bases removed from V and 2 bases from J, the gap between germline ends came to 13 bases. As DNA, the CDR3 is TGTGCCGGTAACAGGTTGACTGGGGCCAACGTCCTGACTTTC. Translated: CAGNRLTGANVLTF.

The chain couples TRBV5-1 to TRBJ2-1, with D perhaps TRBD2 (5 bases). There are 13 residues in the CDR3. The V and J ends lost 4 bases and 5 bases respectively, with 10 bases between them. Germline V gene data show CDR1 as SGHRS and CDR2 as YFSETQ. The CDR3 sequence: CASSPGWDNEQFF. CDR3 sequence (DNA): TGCGCCAGCAGCCCGGGATGGGACAATGAGCAGTTCTTC.

The J gene is TRBJ2-5, the V gene TRBV12-5, with D unclear. The V end was cut by 1 base, the J end by 5 bases, with 8 bases between. The length of the CDR3 is 13 residues. Germline V gives CDR1 LGHNT, CDR2 FRNRAP. The CDR3 nucleotides are TGTGCTAGTGGTTTGGACACAAGTGAGACCCAGTACTTC. Translation gives CASGLDTSETQYF.

The rearrangement uses TRBV7-8 and TRBJ2-7, with D possibly matching TRBD1 (6 bases). Germline V CDR1 and CDR2: SGHVS, FQNEAQ. The CDR3 runs to 11 residues. Trimming pared 6 bases from V and 6 bases from J, leaving 9 bases between. CDR3 sequence reads: CASSEGGEQYF. Written as DNA, the CDR3 is TGTGCCAGCAGTGAAGGGGGCGAGCAGTACTTC.

The rearrangement joins TRBV20-1 to TRBJ2-7; 8 bases match TRBD2. The CDR3 extends over 16 amino acids. Trimming cost V 3 bases and J 1 base; bases outside gene matches: 11. Germline assignment: CDR1 DFQATT and CDR2 SNEGSKA (reference sequence). The CDR3 loop is CSASTVGTSGSYEQYF. The CDR3 DNA reads as TGCAGTGCTAGTACGGTGGGTACTAGCGGATCCTACGAGCAGTACTTC.

Only a few counts were recorded for this clone. The chain carries TRBV12-3 or TRBV12-4 and TRBJ1-2; TRBD1 matches at 7 bases. The CDR3 is made up of 12 amino acids. Losses at the gene ends were 5 bases for V and 7 bases for J; bases not matched to a gene: 4. This chain's CDR3 is CASSKQGSGYTF. The CDR3, as DNA: TGTGCCAGCAGTAAACAGGGGAGTGGCTACACCTTC.